What follows are 11 T cell receptor beta chains derived from one specimen sequenced in a study of cytomegalovirus exposure and HLA in healthy donors. With 60 Vbeta and 13 Jbeta primers, the PCR was carried out. TCRdb's table, derived via immunoSEQ multiplex PCR, lists solely in-frame clones and lacks some. The sample has some 110,000 clones, roughly 82% seen once. The sample was PBMCs. The receptor source for this set is a woman in her fifties or sixties in good health and CMV-seropositive.

This clone was observed a few times. The chain has TRBV12-5 and TRBJ1-1; TRBD1 might be the D (5 bases). The V end lost 6 bases, the J end lost 0 bases, and 17 bases lay between the germline ends. CDR1 LGHNT and CDR2 FRNRAP come from the germline V gene. The CDR3 length is 16 residues. DNA of the CDR3: TGTGCTAGTGGACCCGAGATAGGGGTTATGAACACTGAAGCTTTCTTT. Protein product: CASGPEIGVMNTEAFF. Based on the CDR3 plus reference TRBV12-5 and TRBJ1-1, the full variable domain is DARVTQTPRHKVTEMGQEVTMRCQPILGHNTVFWYRQTMMQGLELLAYFRNRAPLDDSGMPKDRFSAEMPDATLATLKIQPSEPRDSAVYFCASGPEIGVMNTEAFFGQGTRLTVV.

The rearrangement links TRBV18 to TRBJ1-2; 8 bases line up with TRBD1. Germline V gene data show CDR1 as KGHSH and CDR2 as LQKENI. Unmatched junction bases numbered 7, after V lost 5 bases and J lost 8 bases. The CDR3 has 13 amino acids. The CDR3 loop is CASSSGQEGGYTF. For the CDR3, the DNA is TGTGCCAGCTCATCGGGACAGGAGGGCGGCTACACCTTC.

The CDR3 DNA sequence: TGCAGCGTTGAAGGACCCGCCAGCGGGGACACAGATACGCAGTATTTT. Its protein product is CSVEGPASGDTDTQYF. This chain connects TRBV29-1 to TRBJ2-3; TRBD2 matches 7 bases. The CDR3 is made up of 16 amino acids. Trimming cost V 1 base and J 2 bases; bases outside gene matches: 9. CDR1 and CDR2 (germline): SQVTM, ANQGSEA.

Only one count was recorded for this clone. The V call is TRBV7-9, the J call TRBJ1-1; 7 nucleotides line up with TRBD1. CDR3 length: 14 amino acids. Per germline, CDR1 SEHNR and CDR2 FQNEAQ (reference sequence). The trim removed 3 bases at V and 0 bases at J, leaving 1 base unmatched. CDR3 residues: CASSFGTVNTEAFF. The CDR3 region has the DNA TGTGCCAGCAGCTTCGGGACAGTGAACACTGAAGCTTTCTTT.

The V call is TRBV28, the J call TRBJ1-1; unclear D gene. Germline V lookup: CDR1 MDHEN, CDR2 SYDVKM. Trimming cost V 4 bases and J 2 bases, with 17 bases left between them. The CDR3 runs 16 residues. The CDR3 bases are TGTGCCAGCAGTTACCTTTCCACCGCAGGTAACACTGAAGCTTTCTTT. Translated: CASSYLSTAGNTEAFF.

V is TRBV12-5 and J is TRBJ2-1; D is uncertain. The CDR3 consists of 13 residues. CDR1 is LGHNT and CDR2 is FRNRAP in the germline V gene. V lost 1 base and J lost 4, with 5 bases in between. The CDR3 protein is CASGLDIYNEQFF. DNA for the CDR3: TGTGCTAGTGGTTTGGACATATACAATGAGCAGTTCTTC.

The chain employs TRBV6-5 and TRBJ1-4; no definite D call. This CDR3 spans 13 amino acids. V dropped 0 bases and J dropped 8 bases, with 7 bases sitting between them. CDR1 is MNHEY and CDR2 is SVGAGI in the germline V gene. Written as DNA, the CDR3 is TGTGCCAGCAGTTACTCCGGCGGAGAAAAACTGTTTTTT. Amino acids: CASSYSGGEKLFF.

The J gene is TRBJ2-5, the V gene TRBV5-1; D call uncertain. The end of the DNA fits TRBJ2-7 better, so the J call may be wrong. Per the germline V gene, CDR1 is SGHRS and CDR2 is YFSETQ. The CDR3 is made up of 15 amino acids. CDR3 sequence: CASSEITRLSYEQYF. The DNA of the CDR3 is TGCGCCAGCAGCGAAATAACGAGGCTCTCCTACGAGCAGTACTTC.

This chain links TRBV5-4 with TRBJ2-2, with TRBD2 matching 11 bases. CDR3 length equals 17 residues. V lost 3 bases to trimming and J lost 4 bases; unmatched junction nucleotides: 8. In germline, CDR1 is SGHNT, CDR2 YYREEE (reference sequence). DNA of the CDR3: TGTGCCAGCAGCTCTGATAGCGGGAGGGCGGGCACCGGGGAGCTGTTTTTT. Translating gives CASSSDSGRAGTGELFF. The full variable domain, rest sourced from reference TRBV5-4 and TRBJ2-2, is ETGVTQSPTHLIKTRGQQVTLRCSSQSGHNTVSWYQQALGQGPQFIFQYYREEENGRGNFPPRFSGLQFPNYSSELNVNALELDDSALYLCASSSDSGRAGTGELFFGEGSRLTVL.

The chain has TRBV7-2 and TRBJ2-7; perhaps TRBD2 as D (6 bases). The germline gives CDR1 SGHTA, CDR2 FQGNSA. The CDR3 is 16 amino acids. V lost 1 base and J lost 4, with 17 bases in between. CDR3 sequence (DNA): TGTGCCAGCAGCTTAGGTATGGGCGGGACGGCATACGAGCAGTACTTC. As protein: CASSLGMGGTAYEQYF.

This clone showed up just a few times. V usage is TRBV18 and J usage is TRBJ2-7; no firm D call. Germline values: CDR1 KGHSH, CDR2 LQKENI. The CDR3 covers 14 residues. Trimming removed 3 bases from V and 2 bases from J, with 11 bases in between. The CDR3 sequence: CASSPPSVPYEQYF. The CDR3 DNA is TGTGCCAGCTCACCCCCCTCCGTCCCCTACGAGCAGTACTTC. The full variable domain, completed using reference TRBV18 and TRBJ2-7, is NAGVMQNPRHLVRRRGQEARLRCSPMKGHSHVYWYRQLPEEGLKFMVYLQKENIIDESGMPKERFSAEFPKEGPSILRIQQVVRGDSAAYFCASSPPSVPYEQYFGPGTRLTVT.